Following are 20 T cell receptor beta chains from one sample sequenced in a study of T-cell reconstitution after alpha-beta-depleted transplantation in children. Unique molecular identifiers were built into the TCRbeta library. MiXCR, applied by TCRdb to the PCR reads, yields one record per CDR3 protein. The top ten hold approximately 0.8% of the sample, which has 700,000 or so distinct CDR3 sequences, around 13% seen once. This sample comprised PBMCs, obtained before TCRalphabeta/CD19-depleted stem cell transplant. Receptor source: a girl aged 2 to 10 with congenital amegakaryocytic thrombocytopenia, due to receive a stem cell transplant.

Many counts were recorded for this clonotype. The chain couples TRBV7-6 to TRBJ1-1; maybe TRBD1 (6 bases). V lost 3 bases to trimming and J lost 6 bases, with 11 bases between them. Germline-derived CDR1 and CDR2 are SGHVS and FNYEAQ. The CDR3 consists of 13 residues. The CDR3 DNA reads TGTGCCAGCAGCTTCTCGGGGGCCTCTGAAGCTTTCTTT. This encodes CASSFSGASEAFF.

A few counts support this clonotype. This chain joins TRBV7-6 and TRBJ2-2, with TRBD2 identical over 11 bases. The trim removed 3 bases at V and 7 bases at J, leaving 7 bases unmatched. CDR1 and CDR2 from the germline V gene are SGHVS and FNYEAQ. The CDR3 has 16 residues. CDR3 protein: CASSFILAGGLGELFF. The CDR3 DNA is TGTGCCAGCAGCTTTATCCTAGCGGGAGGCCTCGGGGAGCTGTTTTTT.

V and J are TRBV7-2 and TRBJ2-7, with a tentative D call TRBD1 (5 bases). The V gene's germline CDR1 is SGHTA and CDR2 FQGNSA. Trimming took off 5 bases at V and 9 bases at J, with 14 bases between the two ends. The CDR3 contains 12 residues. The CDR3 loop reads CASSKRQGWQYF. The CDR3 nucleotides are TGTGCCAGCAGCAAAAGGCAGGGTTGGCAGTACTTC.

This clonotype was seen many times. This sequence joins TRBV12-3 or TRBV12-4 and TRBJ1-5, with 9 positions matching TRBD1. This CDR3 region has 14 residues. V shed 7 bases and J 4 bases; nucleotides not matched to a gene: 5. In DNA, the CDR3 is TGTGCCAGCACCAGGACAGGGGAGAATCAGCCCCAGCATTTT. It encodes CASTRTGENQPQHF.

In its sample, this clonotype was seen a few times. The rearrangement links TRBV13 to TRBJ1-1, with D tentatively TRBD1 (6 bases). The germline V gene encodes CDR1 PRHDT and CDR2 FYEKMQ (reference sequence). The length of the CDR3 is 15 residues. The V gene lost 2 bases and the J gene lost 1 base, with 11 bases spanning the gap. CDR3 sequence (DNA): TGTGCCAGCAGCTTAATTGGGGGGCCGAACACTGAAGCTTTCTTT. This translates into CASSLIGGPNTEAFF.

In this sample, this clonotype turned up many times. The chain has TRBV20-1 and TRBJ2-1, with D unresolved. Trimming stripped 5 bases from V and 7 bases from J, with 9 bases between. The CDR3 covers 11 residues. Germline V CDR1 and CDR2: DFQATT, SNEGSKA (reference sequence). For the CDR3, the DNA is TGCAGTGCTGCCCGGTCGAATGAGCAGTTCTTC. It encodes CSAARSNEQFF.

The chain combines TRBV4-1 with TRBJ2-3; D unresolved. The CDR3 runs 16 residues. V lost 4 bases, J lost 3 bases, and 17 bases lay in between. Germline-derived CDR1 and CDR2 are MGHRA and YSYEKL. CDR3 DNA: TGCGCCAGCAGCCCTCGGGTGTGGTCGAGGACAGATACGCAGTATTTT. Protein: CASSPRVWSRTDTQYF.

This chain joins TRBV29-1 and TRBJ2-3; TRBD2 agrees at 7 bases. The CDR3 loop spans 13 amino acids. Looked up from germline, CDR1 is SQVTM and CDR2 is ANQGSEA. Trimming at V came to 3 bases and at J to 3 bases, leaving 3 bases not matched to a gene. CDR3 amino acids: CSVELAVTDTQYF. CDR3 DNA: TGCAGCGTTGAGCTAGCGGTAACAGATACGCAGTATTTT.

This clonotype was observed many times. V usage is TRBV5-1 and J usage is TRBJ2-3; 7 bases are shared with TRBD2. This CDR3 comprises 14 residues. The V and J ends lost 2 bases and 2 bases, in that order; junction bases with no gene match: 2. The germline CDR1 and CDR2 sequences are SGHRS and YFSETQ. The DNA for the CDR3 is TGCGCCAGCAGCTTAGGACTAGACACAGATACGCAGTATTTT. Protein product: CASSLGLDTDTQYF.

V gene TRBV12-3 or TRBV12-4 combines with J gene TRBJ1-3; the D is unclear. Between the trimmed V and J ends, which lost 1 base and 4 bases, there was a span of 5 bases. This CDR3 contains 13 residues. The CDR3 nucleotides read TGTGCCAGCAGTTTAGACATCGGAAACACCATATATTTT. Translating it yields CASSLDIGNTIYF.

This clonotype was picked up a small number of times. This rearrangement joins TRBV12-3 or TRBV12-4 to TRBJ1-2, with TRBD1 as a possible D gene (6 bases). This CDR3 region has 13 residues. Trimming shortened V by 7 bases and J by 8 bases, and 17 bases separated the two germline ends. The CDR3: CASNLQGIGGYTF. CDR3 in DNA: TGTGCCAGCAACCTACAGGGAATCGGCGGCTACACCTTC.

Ten or more counts support this clonotype. J is TRBJ2-3 and V is TRBV10-3, with TRBD2 matching over 9 bases. V lost 3 bases to trimming and J lost 0 bases; unmatched junction nucleotides: 10. CDR1 is ENHRY, CDR2 SYGVKD, per germline. The CDR3 is made up of 18 amino acids. In nucleotides, the CDR3 is TGTGCCATCAGTGATTGGGTAGCGGGAGCGCCTAGCACAGATACGCAGTATTTT. Translation: CAISDWVAGAPSTDTQYF.

This clonotype was seen many times. V and J are TRBV20-1 and TRBJ2-1; unclear D gene. This CDR3 is 11 amino acids long. The V gene lost 3 bases and the J gene lost 6 bases, with 6 bases spanning the gap. From germline, CDR1 is DFQATT and CDR2 SNEGSKA (reference sequence). The CDR3 DNA is TGCAGTGCTAGGTCTATCAATGAGCAGTTCTTC. Translated: CSARSINEQFF.

The chain uses TRBV21-1 and TRBJ2-5; the table's TRBD2 call for D was not verified on the DNA. TRBV21-1 represents a pseudogene. CDR3 length equals 17 residues. The CDR3 here is CASSSEVGLRDEETQYF. CDR3 coding DNA: TGTGCCAGCAGCTCTGAGGTAGGGCTAAGGGACGAAGAGACCCAGTACTTC.

This clonotype was seen many times. CDR3 sequence reads: CSARPQGDYEQYF. The CDR3 coding sequence is TGCAGTGCTAGGCCCCAAGGGGACTACGAGCAGTACTTC. V and J are TRBV20-1 and TRBJ2-7; D is possibly TRBD1 (5 bases). CDR3 length: 13 residues. Trimming stripped 3 bases from V and 3 bases from J, with 12 bases between. Germline CDR1 is DFQATT and CDR2 is SNEGSKA (reference sequence).

This clonotype was detected ten times or more. The chain uses TRBV12-3 or TRBV12-4 and TRBJ2-3; 7 bases are a match to TRBD2. Trimming removed 8 bases from V and 3 bases from J; junction bases left unmatched: 8. This CDR3 is built from 14 residues. The CDR3 reads CASLLREETDTQYF. The CDR3 nucleotides are TGTGCCAGCCTTCTCCGGGAGGAGACAGATACGCAGTATTTT.

This clonotype was seen ten or more times. The gene calls are TRBV5-1 and TRBJ2-1, with D tentatively TRBD2 (5 bases). Germline V lookup: CDR1 SGHRS, CDR2 YFSETQ. V shed 0 bases and J shed 5 bases, with 15 bases lying between them. CDR3 length: 16 amino acids. The CDR3 protein is CASSLGTSGINNEQFF. The DNA for the CDR3 is TGCGCCAGCAGCTTGGGGACTTCGGGGATAAACAATGAGCAGTTCTTC.

V gene TRBV7-9 combines with J gene TRBJ2-7; 13 nucleotides match TRBD2. J gave up 7 bases and V 2 bases, and 5 bases lay outside the gene matches. The CDR3 length is 15 residues. Germline V lookup: CDR1 SEHNR, CDR2 FQNEAQ (reference sequence). This chain's CDR3 is CASSLTSGRAQEQYF. In nucleotides, the CDR3 is TGTGCCAGCAGCTTAACTAGCGGGAGGGCTCAGGAGCAGTACTTC.

This chain links TRBV28 with TRBJ2-3, with 8 positions matching TRBD1. Germline-derived CDR1 and CDR2 are MDHEN and SYDVKM. This CDR3 spans 14 amino acids. V lost 6 bases and J lost 8; bases outside the gene matches: 10. The CDR3 loop reads CASSRTGQGLTQYF. The CDR3 DNA reads TGTGCCAGCAGCCGGACAGGGCAAGGGCTTACGCAGTATTTT.

This clonotype was counted ten times or more. The rearrangement joins TRBV20-1 to TRBJ2-7; no reliable D call. The CDR3 is 12 residues long. V was clipped by 6 bases and J by 2 bases, with 11 bases between them. Germline lookup yields CDR1 DFQATT and CDR2 SNEGSKA (reference sequence). CDR3 nucleotide sequence: TGCAGTGCCTTGGCCGAAACCTACGAGCAGTACTTC. Protein product: CSALAETYEQYF.